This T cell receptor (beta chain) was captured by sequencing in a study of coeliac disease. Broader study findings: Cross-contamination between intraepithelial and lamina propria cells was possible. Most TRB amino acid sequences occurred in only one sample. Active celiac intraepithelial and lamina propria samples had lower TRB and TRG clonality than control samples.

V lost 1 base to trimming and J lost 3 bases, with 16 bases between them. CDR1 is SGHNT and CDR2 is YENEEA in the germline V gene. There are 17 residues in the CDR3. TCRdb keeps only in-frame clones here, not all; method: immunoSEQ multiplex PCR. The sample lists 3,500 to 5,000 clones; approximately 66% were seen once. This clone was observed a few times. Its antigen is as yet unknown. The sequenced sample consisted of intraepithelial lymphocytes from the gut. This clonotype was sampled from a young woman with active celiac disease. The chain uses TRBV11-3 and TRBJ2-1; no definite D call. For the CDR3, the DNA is TGTGCCAGCAGCTTAGGCGGTGGCCGGATCATCTACAATGAGCAGTTCTTC. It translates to CASSLGGGRIIYNEQFF.